The 4 T cell receptor beta chains below come from one sample, sequenced in a study of blood T cell repertoires in COVID-19. Clones were read by immunoSEQ multiplex PCR, and TCRdb kept only the in-frame ones, dropping some. The sample comprises under 150,000 clones, around three quarters of which are singletons, and 3% to 4.5% rests with the top ten. The sample consisted of peripheral blood. The source of these receptors is a man between 60 and 70 years old with acute or convalescent COVID-19.

This clone was detected a few times. The chain combines TRBV20-1 with TRBJ1-1; 7 bases are a match to TRBD1. Per germline, CDR1 DFQATT and CDR2 SNEGSKA (reference sequence). This CDR3 contains 15 residues. The J segment lost 0 bases and the V segment lost 3 bases, leaving 7 bases of the junction unmatched. CDR3 region: CSASWSGGMNTEAFF. CDR3 DNA: TGCAGTGCTAGTTGGTCAGGGGGTATGAACACTGAAGCTTTCTTT.

The J gene is TRBJ2-2, the V gene TRBV7-2; TRBD1 might be the D (7 bases). The CDR3 contains 19 residues. V lost 5 bases, J lost 0 bases, and 22 bases lay in between. The germline gives CDR1 SGHTA, CDR2 FQGNSA. CDR3 nucleotides: TGTGCCAGCAGCCCTCAGTGGCAGGGGGGCGGATCGAACACCGGGGAGCTGTTTTTT. Translating gives CASSPQWQGGGSNTGELFF.

DNA of the CDR3: TGTGCCAGCTACCCGGGGGACATCAGCGGGGGAAAACTGTTTTTT. Protein product: CASYPGDISGGKLFF. The chain carries TRBV28 and TRBJ1-4; D possibly corresponds to TRBD1 (6 bases). This CDR3 is built from 15 residues. Germline assignment: CDR1 MDHEN and CDR2 SYDVKM. V lost 8 bases and J lost 10, with 23 bases in between.

V usage is TRBV6-5 and J usage is TRBJ1-2, with D tentatively TRBD1 (6 bases). The V gene lost 5 bases and the J gene lost 1 base, with 8 bases spanning the gap. Germline values: CDR1 MNHEY, CDR2 SVGAGI. The CDR3 has 13 residues. The CDR3 region has the DNA TGTGCCAGCAGTCGGACAGTTAACTATGGCTACACCTTC. Amino acid sequence: CASSRTVNYGYTF.